Listed below are T cell receptor beta chains from one sample, sequenced in a study of naive and memory T cell subsets. Each CDR3 protein gets one entry after TCRdb re-called the 5' RACE reads with MiXCR. Here the sample spans about 21,000 distinct CDR3 sequences, around 4% being singletons. The receptor set was obtained from a male donor in good health. Both conserved end residues are part of each CDR3. The order of the fields is CDR3 protein, CDR3 DNA, V gene, clone size, J gene, D gene. D genes are given only for firm matches. Only part of the rows carry a size: once, few, many, or a class if the clone is expanded.

CARIKRYQPQHF | TGTGCCAGAATTAAGCGGTATCAGCCCCAGCATTTT | TRBV5-3 | many | TRBJ1-5 | .
CASSQGGVNTIYF | TGTGCCAGCAGCCAAGGGGGAGTAAACACCATATATTTT | TRBV14 | few | TRBJ1-3 | .
CSARISYRDRGYSNQPQHF | TGCAGTGCTAGAATCTCGTACCGGGACAGGGGCTATAGCAATCAGCCCCAGCATTTT | TRBV20-1 | many | TRBJ1-5 | TRBD1
CASSLGQGGYEQYF | TGTGCCAGCAGCCTCGGACAGGGAGGATACGAGCAGTACTTC | TRBV3-1 | many | TRBJ2-7 | TRBD1
CASSEARVYPYNEQFF | TGTGCCAGCAGTGAAGCCAGGGTCTACCCATACAATGAGCAGTTCTTC | TRBV6-1 | many | TRBJ2-1 | .
CASSEDLRAVTNEKLFF | TGTGCCAGCAGTGAAGATCTTCGGGCGGTCACTAATGAAAAACTGTTTTTT | TRBV6-1 | few | TRBJ1-4 | .
CASSQGVFSGGIQYF | TGTGCCAGCAGCCAAGGAGTATTTTCGGGCGGCATTCAGTACTTC | TRBV14 | many | TRBJ2-4 | .
CASSQDRANLRVGYTF | TGCGCCAGCAGCCAAGATCGGGCCAACCTTCGGGTTGGCTACACCTTC | TRBV4-1 | many | TRBJ1-2 | .
CASSTRTGGCLIGELFF | TGTGCCAGCAGTACGAGGACAGGGGGTTGTTTGATCGGGGAGCTGTTTTTT | TRBV6-1 | many | TRBJ2-2 | TRBD1
CASSPPGQYSNQPQHF | TGTGCCAGCAGCCCTCCGGGACAGTATAGCAATCAGCCCCAGCATTTT | TRBV21-1 | many | TRBJ1-5 | .
CASSQDVRQFNSPLHF | TGCGCCAGCAGCCAAGATGTCAGGCAGTTTAATTCACCCCTCCACTTT | TRBV4-3 | many | TRBJ1-6 | .
CASSGRQGADTEAFF | TGTGCCAGCAGCGGACGACAGGGGGCCGACACTGAAGCTTTCTTT | TRBV5-6 | . | TRBJ1-1 | TRBD1
CASSLTGNPWGGYTF | TGTGCCAGCAGTTTGACAGGCAATCCATGGGGTGGCTACACCTTC | TRBV28 | many | TRBJ1-2 | .
CASSIGPGLDQPQHF | TGTGCCAGTAGTATCGGTCCGGGGTTGGATCAGCCCCAGCATTTT | TRBV19 | many | TRBJ1-5 | .
CASSYPGDYGYTF | TGTGCCAGCAGTTACCCTGGGGACTATGGCTACACCTTC | TRBV6-5 | many | TRBJ1-2 | .
CASSPPAITEAFF | TGTGCCAGCTCACCACCAGCAATAACTGAAGCTTTCTTT | TRBV18 | many | TRBJ1-1 | .
CASSEPGGLGNTEAFF | TGTGCCAGCAGTGAGCCAGGGGGCTTGGGGAACACTGAAGCTTTCTTT | TRBV6-1 | many | TRBJ1-1 | TRBD1
CSAREGTGSNYGYTF | TGCAGTGCTAGAGAAGGGACAGGGTCGAACTATGGCTACACCTTC | TRBV20-1 | many | TRBJ1-2 | TRBD1
CATTHTNTGELFF | TGTGCCACCACACATACGAACACCGGGGAGCTGTTTTTT | TRBV24-1 | many | TRBJ2-2 | .
CASSANRVSEQFF | TGTGCCAGCAGTGCCAACAGGGTTAGTGAGCAGTTCTTC | TRBV2 | many | TRBJ2-1 | .
CASSRTVRDTQYF | TGTGCCAGCAGCCGAACCGTTAGAGATACGCAGTATTTT | TRBV11-2 | many | TRBJ2-3 | .
CASSQEFRSSYNSPLHF | TGCGCCAGCAGCCAAGAATTCCGCAGCTCCTATAATTCACCCCTCCACTTT | TRBV4-1 | many | TRBJ1-6 | .
CAWSVHSGTEAFF | TGTGCCTGGAGTGTACACTCGGGCACTGAAGCTTTCTTT | TRBV30 | many | TRBJ1-1 | .
CASSFAGVNEQFF | TGTGCCAGCAGTTTTGCTGGGGTCAATGAGCAGTTCTTC | TRBV12-3/TRBV12-4 | many | TRBJ2-1 | .
CASGFYGTEAFF | TGTGCTAGTGGTTTCTACGGGACTGAAGCTTTCTTT | TRBV12-5 | . | TRBJ1-1 | .
CASSFGGGTDTQYF | TGTGCCAGCAGTTTCGGGGGAGGGACAGATACGCAGTATTTT | TRBV12-3/TRBV12-4 | many | TRBJ2-3 | TRBD2
CASSRHPGTGGQPQHF | TGTGCCAGCAGTCGACACCCCGGGACAGGGGGTCAGCCCCAGCATTTT | TRBV28 | many | TRBJ1-5 | TRBD1
CASRDSNTGELFF | TGTGCCAGTAGGGACAGCAATACCGGGGAGCTGTTTTTT | TRBV19 | many | TRBJ2-2 | .
CSFEASGRTGELFF | TGCAGCTTTGAGGCTAGCGGGAGAACCGGGGAGCTGTTTTTT | TRBV29-1 | many | TRBJ2-2 | TRBD2
CASSLSGTGAPKTQYF | TGTGCCAGCAGCTTATCCGGGACAGGGGCCCCGAAGACCCAGTACTTC | TRBV5-6 | few | TRBJ2-5 | TRBD1
CASTGLRGFSAGANVLTF | TGTGCCAGCACCGGTTTGCGGGGATTTTCAGCTGGGGCCAACGTCCTGACTTTC | TRBV12-3/TRBV12-4 | few | TRBJ2-6 | .
CSVDGPTGNTIYF | TGCAGCGTTGACGGGCCAACCGGAAACACCATATATTTT | TRBV29-1 | many | TRBJ1-3 | .
CAIHGTGTYEQYF | TGTGCCATCCACGGGACAGGGACCTACGAGCAGTACTTC | TRBV28 | many | TRBJ2-7 | TRBD1
CASSFYDRVTGELFF | TGTGCCAGCAGCTTCTACGACAGAGTCACCGGGGAGCTGTTTTTT | TRBV13 | many | TRBJ2-2 | .
CASRGQGNNQPQHF | TGTGCCAGCAGAGGACAGGGGAACAATCAGCCCCAGCATTTT | TRBV6-5 | many | TRBJ1-5 | TRBD1
CSVQRYYEQYF | TGCAGCGTTCAGCGATACTACGAGCAGTACTTC | TRBV29-1 | medium-sized | TRBJ2-7 | .
CSARDMASGSGPQYF | TGCAGTGCTAGAGATATGGCTAGCGGGTCGGGGCCCCAGTACTTC | TRBV20-1 | many | TRBJ2-5 | TRBD2
CSVLTGRAEAFF | TGCAGCGTATTGACAGGGAGAGCTGAAGCTTTCTTT | TRBV29-1 | medium-sized | TRBJ1-1 | TRBD1
CASSQTTGGLASARFTQYF | TGCGCCAGCAGCCAAACGACTGGGGGACTAGCGAGCGCTCGTTTTACGCAGTATTTT | TRBV4-1 | many | TRBJ2-3 | TRBD2
CASTFTGARANNSPLHF | TGTGCCAGCACCTTTACGGGGGCGCGGGCAAATAATTCACCCCTCCACTTT | TRBV2 | many | TRBJ1-6 | .
CASSGGLATIQETQYF | TGTGCCAGCAGTGGGGGACTAGCGACGATCCAAGAGACCCAGTACTTC | TRBV2 | . | TRBJ2-5 | TRBD2
CASSYGGARDTQYF | TGTGCCAGCAGTTACGGGGGGGCCAGGGATACGCAGTATTTT | TRBV6-2/TRBV6-3 | many | TRBJ2-3 | .